The clone carrying this T cell receptor beta chain was counted between two and nine times. Its specificity is unknown. This sample was taken from a study of T-cell memory formation after mild COVID-19. TCRdb called the 5' RACE reads again in MiXCR, with one record for every CDR3 protein. The sample lists almost 550,000 distinct CDR3 sequences, around 21% occurring once. Study-level points and caveats: Day 15 to 85 contracting clones showed balanced CD4/CD8; day 15 to 37 expanders favored CD4+. In pre-infection memory, a portion of responding clones appeared, which suggested that cross-reactive memory joined.

CDR3 length: 13 residues. With 3 bases removed from V and 7 bases from J, the gap between germline ends came to 10 bases. V is TRBV12-3 or TRBV12-4 and J is TRBJ2-1, with D possibly TRBD2 on 5 matching bases. This receptor was identified in an adult woman who had mild COVID-19 (a few samples of this study predate the infection). Cell type and time point are not known. The source material was PBMCs or a T cell subset sorted from them (not recorded which). CDR3 amino acids: CASSLGRENEQFF. In DNA, the CDR3 is TGTGCCAGCAGTTTGGGTCGGGAAAATGAGCAGTTCTTC.